The 17 T cell receptor beta chains below come from one sample, sequenced in a study of blood T cell repertoires in COVID-19. Assay used: immunoSEQ multiplex PCR; TCRdb lists only in-frame clones, some missing. Altogether 75,000 to 95,000 clones are present, around 88% being singletons, with the ten largest covering around 20%. Material: peripheral blood. The receptors stem from an older woman with COVID-19, enrolled during active disease.

V usage is TRBV10-3 and J usage is TRBJ2-3, with TRBD1 matching over 10 bases. Germline V lookup: CDR1 ENHRY, CDR2 SYGVKD. CDR3 length: 15 amino acids. V lost 6 bases, J lost 0 bases, and 3 bases stayed unmatched. In DNA, the CDR3 is TGTGCCATCAGCACGACAGGGGGCAGCACAGATACGCAGTATTTT. It yields the protein CAISTTGGSTDTQYF.

This clone is categorized as medium-sized. The chain has TRBV19 and TRBJ1-1, with D possibly being TRBD1 (5 bases). Deletions cut 3 bases from V and 5 bases from J, with 13 bases between. This CDR3 comprises 14 residues. Germline CDR1 is LNHDA and CDR2 is SQIVND (reference sequence). The CDR3 DNA follows: TGTGCCAGTAGTATGGGGCGGGGGGTAACTGAAGCTTTCTTT. Translating it yields CASSMGRGVTEAFF.

This clone was recorded only once. The J gene is TRBJ1-5, the V gene TRBV3-1 (or the pseudogene TRBV3-2), with D hard to call. Trimming cost V 4 bases and J 7 bases, with 5 bases left between them. The CDR3 covers 11 residues. Germline loops: CDR1 LGHDT, CDR2 YNNKEL (reference sequence). CDR3 sequence (DNA): TGTGCCAGCAGCCCATTCCAGCCCCAGCATTTT. This translates into CASSPFQPQHF.

This clone was counted a few times. The chain employs TRBV11-2 and TRBJ2-7; 8 positions match TRBD1. This CDR3 contains 14 residues. V shed 5 bases, J shed 3 bases, and the junction held 6 bases outside the gene matches. Germline V gene data show CDR1 as SGHAT and CDR2 as FQNNGV. DNA of the CDR3: TGTGCCAGCAGCATACAGGGGGGACTCTACGAGCAGTACTTC. Its protein is CASSIQGGLYEQYF.

The rearrangement uses TRBV2 and TRBJ2-2, with D uncertain. Germline lookup yields CDR1 SNHLY and CDR2 FYNNEI. This CDR3 spans 15 amino acids. Deletions cut 4 bases from V and 5 bases from J, with 14 bases between. The CDR3 spells CASSVVPPRTGELFF. In DNA, the CDR3 is TGTGCCAGCAGTGTTGTGCCGCCCCGGACCGGGGAGCTGTTTTTT.

The chain carries TRBV5-4 and TRBJ1-4, with 9 bases that match TRBD1. The CDR3 contains 14 residues. The trim removed 7 bases at V and 8 bases at J, leaving 9 bases unmatched. Looked up from germline, CDR1 is SGHNT and CDR2 is YYREEE (reference sequence). The CDR3 loop reads CASSNRGRREKLFF. DNA of the CDR3: TGTGCCAGCTCCAACAGGGGGCGTCGGGAAAAACTGTTTTTT. Looking up the rest from reference TRBV5-4 and TRBJ1-4 gives the full variable domain: ETGVTQSPTHLIKTRGQQVTLRCSSQSGHNTVSWYQQALGQGPQFIFQYYREEENGRGNFPPRFSGLQFPNYSSELNVNALELDDSALYLCASSNRGRREKLFFGSGTQLSVL.

The chain carries TRBV10-3 and TRBJ2-5, with TRBD2 identical over 11 bases. The CDR3 length is 17 residues. Germline CDR1 is ENHRY and CDR2 is SYGVKD. The ends lost 1 base at V and 3 bases at J; junction bases unmatched: 7. The CDR3 DNA follows: TGTGCCATCAGTGAGTTTGGACTAGCGGGCGGGGAAGAGACCCAGTACTTC. It specifies CAISEFGLAGGEETQYF.

The chain is built from TRBV29-1 and TRBJ2-1; 8 bases are a match to TRBD2. The J segment lost 8 bases and the V segment lost 2 bases, leaving 8 bases of the junction unmatched. Germline lookup yields CDR1 SQVTM and CDR2 ANQGSEA. This CDR3 spans 14 amino acids. The DNA for the CDR3 is TGCAGCGTTGAAAAATGGCGGGGGGCCGATGAGCAGTTCTTC. Protein product: CSVEKWRGADEQFF.

This clone occurred a few times. V is TRBV5-1 and J is TRBJ2-5; no clear D gene. This CDR3 is 11 amino acids long. V gave up 1 base and J gave up 5 bases, with 3 bases separating them. Germline V gene sequence: CDR1 SGHRS, CDR2 YFSETQ. The CDR3 DNA reads TGCGCCAGCAGCTTGTCGGAGACCCAGTACTTC. Amino acids: CASSLSETQYF.

V gene TRBV28 combines with J gene TRBJ1-2; D ambiguous. The V end was cut by 5 bases, the J end by 0 bases, with 7 bases between. Germline V CDR1 and CDR2: MDHEN, SYDVKM. This CDR3 is built from 13 residues. CDR3 protein: CASSPGTNYGYTF. The CDR3 DNA reads as TGTGCCAGCAGTCCCGGGACTAACTATGGCTACACCTTC.

The V and J genes are TRBV10-3 and TRBJ2-2; D is ambiguous. Trimming cost V 7 bases and J 8 bases, with 14 bases left between them. In germline, CDR1 is ENHRY, CDR2 SYGVKD. The CDR3 has 13 residues. The CDR3 reads CAITPRLIGELFF. CDR3 nucleotides: TGTGCCATCACCCCCAGGTTGATTGGGGAGCTGTTTTTT.

V is TRBV2 and J is TRBJ1-1, with 12 positions matching TRBD1. Germline CDR1 SNHLY, CDR2 FYNNEI. Losses at the gene ends were 7 bases for V and 5 bases for J; bases not matched to a gene: 8. The CDR3 extends over 15 amino acids. CDR3: CASIPGTGGGTEAFF. DNA of the CDR3: TGTGCCAGCATCCCCGGGACAGGGGGCGGAACTGAAGCTTTCTTT.

V is TRBV27 and J is TRBJ2-7; 7 positions match TRBD2. Trimming took 4 bases from V and 2 from J; bases not matched to a gene: 2. CDR3 length: 13 residues. Per germline, CDR1 MNHEY and CDR2 SMNVEV (reference sequence). The CDR3: CASSWAGAYEQYF. CDR3 DNA: TGTGCCAGCAGTTGGGCGGGGGCCTACGAGCAGTACTTC.

This chain connects TRBV5-6 to TRBJ2-1; D is unclear. Germline V gene lookup returns CDR1 SGHDT and CDR2 YYEEEE. Between the trimmed V and J ends, which lost 0 bases and 6 bases, there was a span of 4 bases. The CDR3 is 12 amino acids. The CDR3: CASSLVLNEQFF. In DNA form, the CDR3 reads TGTGCCAGCAGCTTGGTCCTCAATGAGCAGTTCTTC.

CDR3 in DNA: TGTGCCAGCAGCCCAGGATGGGGGGGCCGGGAGACCCAGTACTTC. Translated, it gives CASSPGWGGRETQYF. The chain links TRBV3-1 (or the pseudogene TRBV3-2) to TRBJ2-5, with a weak D call TRBD2 (7 bases). The CDR3 covers 15 residues. Trimming took 4 bases from V and 5 from J, leaving 17 bases between them. CDR1 LGHDT and CDR2 YNNKEL come from the germline V gene (reference sequence).

The chain links TRBV6-2 or TRBV6-3 to TRBJ2-7; D is undetermined. Per germline, CDR1 MNHEY and CDR2 SVGEGT. The CDR3 spans 15 residues. Deletions cut 2 bases from V and 2 bases from J, with 13 bases between. The chain's CDR3 is CASSYGQLVPYEQYF. As DNA, the CDR3 is TGTGCCAGCAGTTACGGTCAGTTGGTCCCCTACGAGCAGTACTTC.

Only a few counts were recorded for this clone. V and J are TRBV11-2 and TRBJ1-4; a possible D gene is TRBD1 (6 bases). Germline values: CDR1 SGHAT, CDR2 FQNNGV. The CDR3 contains 14 residues. V lost 7 bases, J lost 4 bases, and 13 bases lay in between. As DNA, the CDR3 is TGTGCCAGCACCCCGACAGGCCTTAATGAAAAACTGTTTTTT. The encoded protein is CASTPTGLNEKLFF.